The 5 T cell receptor beta chains below come from one sample, sequenced in a study of CD8+ T cells in alopecia areata. Sequencing used cDNA as its template, made by extracting RNA and reverse transcribing it. Clones were read by immunoSEQ multiplex PCR, and TCRdb kept only the in-frame ones, dropping some. The data show around 100,000 clones, none appearing only once, with around 19% held by the ten largest. Material for sequencing was lesional skin. These receptors were obtained from a C3H/HeJ mouse with alopecia areata. This strain's MHC haplotype is H2-k.

In the case of this clone: The gene symbols are mouse symbols. The CDR3 loop reads CASSHWTGGVQDTQYF. CDR3 DNA (partial): TGTGCCAGCAGCCACTGGACTGGGGGGGTCCAAGAC. The chain is built from TRBV13-3 and TRBJ2-5; 12 bases fit TRBD2. Read sequence stops 4 residues before the CDR3 end, and the germline J gene provides the missing end. The ends lost 5 bases at V and 2 bases at J; junction bases unmatched: 6. The CDR3 has 16 amino acids. Germline CDR1 reads NNHDY; CDR2 reads SYVADS.

The sample holds a few counts of this clone. Genes and germline come from the mouse. The missing CDR3 end, 4 residues past where the read stops, is filled in from the germline J gene. The chain recombines TRBV13-1 with TRBJ2-4; 11 bases line up with TRBD2. The CDR3 runs 15 residues. In germline, CDR1 is NSHNY, CDR2 SYGAGN. The CDR3 here is CASSYSGLGENTLYF. The CDR3 DNA, read in part, is TGTGCCAGCAGTTACTCGGGACTGGGGGAAAAC.

This clone has more than one count but fewer than ten. Gene names are the mouse ones. The sequenced fragment ends 4 residues before the CDR3 boundary, so the rest is inferred from the germline J gene. The chain has TRBV13-3 and TRBJ1-2; TRBD1 aligns across 8 bases. The CDR3 is 13 residues long. Germline assignment: CDR1 NNHDY and CDR2 SYVADS. The junction had 4 bases not matched to a gene; V was cut back by 7 bases and J by 2 bases. Partial CDR3 DNA: TGTGCCAGCGGAAGACAGGGGAACTCC. This codes for CASGRQGNS. The whole CDR3 sequence reads CASGRQGNSDYTF.

The sample holds many counts of this clone. Gene names denote mouse genes. Sequencing ends 4 residues short of the CDR3 end; the germline J gene provides the rest. The chain links TRBV19 to TRBJ2-5; TRBD2 matches 10 bases. CDR3 length: 14 residues. V shed 5 bases and J 0 bases; nucleotides not matched to a gene: 0. CDR1 and CDR2 from the germline V gene are FNHDT and SITEND (reference sequence). This CDR3 is CASRDWGNQDTQYF. Incomplete CDR3 DNA: TGTGCCAGCAGGGACTGGGGGAACCAAGAC.

This clone has ten or more counts. Gene names are the mouse ones. The missing CDR3 end, 4 residues past where the read stops, is filled in from the germline J gene. The chain carries TRBV13-3 and TRBJ2-5; TRBD1 aligns across 9 bases. Germline assignment: CDR1 NNHDY and CDR2 SYVADS. The CDR3 contains 15 residues. This CDR3 is CASSDGGQGRDTQYF. The sequenced part of the CDR3 DNA is TGTGCCAGCAGTGATGGGGGACAGGGAAGAGAC.